The T cell receptor beta chain described here comes from a study of blood T cell repertoires in COVID-19 (dated by TCRdb to the early 2020s). Concerning the study at large: Samples covering the acute and convalescent phases of COVID-19 were provided by collaborators in the United States, Italy and Spain. The prospective study material was composed of cDNA or gDNA derived from T cells, B-cell-depleted T cells, or PBMCs. Subjects who had been exposed to COVID-19, were actively infected with it, or had recovered from it provided the deeply sampled blood TCRbeta repertoires that made up the dataset. The repertoires were released in a freely available public database intended as a resource for research on the immune response to SARS-CoV-2. Samples were obtained from the ongoing ImmuneRACE study (first 160 participants) and from 950 to 1,500 subjects provided by 6 global collaborators. Nearly every sample came with metadata listing a de-identified subject ID, COVID-19 status, age in years and sex. Where HLA class I and class II types were available, the types were taken from metadata supplied by the sample provider, not from assay-based typing. General conclusions and limits of the study: Clinical and demographic metadata were provided uncurated, with the amount varying by source and participant.

Collaborating institutions collected whole blood in K2EDTA tubes following their own protocols. For TCRbeta analysis, collaborators shipped samples in one of three forms: frozen whole blood, isolated PBMCs, or DNA extracted from either of those sample types. TCRbeta CDR3 regions were amplified from genomic DNA using the immunoSEQ Assay, a bias-controlled multiplex PCR. From the authors' description of their analysis: Within the assay, amplification of reference gene primers was used to estimate how many nucleated cells each sample contained. To quantify the absolute abundance of each unique TCRbeta CDR3 rearrangement, sequence reads were collapsed and filtered. For each sample, productive Simpson clonality was calculated as the square root of Simpson's diversity index over productive rearrangements. TCRdb's version of the immuneACCESS table is confined to in-frame rearrangements and falls short of the full clone set. An unresolved V gene accounts for under half of the shortfall where checked; the remainder is of unknown origin. V, J and clone size derive from that table, while D and trimming were established from the DNA sequence. The sample has about 200,000 clones on record, 88% of them singletons. The top ten constitute approximately 4% of the sample.

Sequences LGHDT (CDR1) and YNNKEL (CDR2) are obtained from the germline V gene (reference sequence). From the cysteine up to the phenylalanine, the CDR3 has a length of 16 residues. CDR3 DNA is the only sequence kept; it has 48 bases, read in frame from the first base. The V end gives up 1 base and the J end 13 bases, leaving 15 bases in the junction not matched to a gene. For this clone: Its antigen is currently not known. The input lacks base qualities; no much larger clone sits a single base away.

This receptor chain uses TRBV3-1 (or the pseudogene TRBV3-2) and TRBJ2-3, with 9 middle bases fitting TRBD1. This sequence was found in a human donor in a cohort sampled during active COVID-19. Sequencing input: peripheral blood. The CDR3 has the sequence CASSQGGRQGGGSKYF. The bases read TGTGCCAGCAGCCAAGGCGGTCGACAGGGGGGGGGAAGCAAGTATTTT.